A single sample is the source of the 28 T cell receptor beta chains below, sequenced in a study of T cell responses to AZD1222 COVID-19 vaccine. The table came from immunoSEQ multiplex PCR; TCRdb's copy has only in-frame clones and leaves some out. The table records under 200,000 clones, roughly 94% of them present only once. Material: peripheral blood, obtained 28 days after the second AZD1222 dose. The source of these receptors is an adult who received the AZD1222 COVID-19 vaccine.

V gene TRBV9 combines with J gene TRBJ2-2, with 10 bases fitting TRBD2. The CDR3 contains 18 residues. V lost 0 bases, J lost 4 bases, and 9 bases stayed unmatched. Per the germline V gene, CDR1 is SGDLS and CDR2 is YYNGEE. In DNA, the CDR3 is TGTGCCAGCAGCGTAGGCCCCGGACTAGCGGCAAGCACCGGGGAGCTGTTTTTT. This translates into CASSVGPGLAASTGELFF.

The chain combines TRBV18 with TRBJ2-5; no definite D call. V was clipped by 3 bases and J by 7 bases, with 6 bases between them. Germline assignment: CDR1 KGHSH and CDR2 LQKENI. This CDR3 comprises 11 residues. The DNA for the CDR3 is TGTGCCAGCTCACCCGACCGGACCCAGTACTTC. This sequence encodes CASSPDRTQYF.

This clone was seen a handful of times. This chain connects TRBV19 to TRBJ1-5; 10 bases are a match to TRBD1. The germline CDR1 and CDR2 sequences are LNHDA and SQIVND (reference sequence). The junction had 5 bases not matched to a gene; V was cut back by 5 bases and J by 7 bases. The CDR3 runs to 14 residues. The CDR3 DNA follows: TGTGCCAGTAGTCCGGGACAGGGGAGCCAGCCCCAGCATTTT. This translates into CASSPGQGSQPQHF.

CDR3 sequence reads: CASSTPVPEAFF. The CDR3 region has the DNA TGTGCCAGTAGTACCCCGGTCCCTGAAGCTTTCTTT. V and J are TRBV19 and TRBJ1-1, with D hard to call. Trimming pared 4 bases from V and 6 bases from J, leaving 9 bases between. The CDR3 contains 12 residues. From germline, CDR1 is LNHDA and CDR2 SQIVND (reference sequence).

As DNA, the CDR3 is TGTGCCAGCAGTTATAAACGAGGGGCTGGCTCCTACGAGCAGTACTTC. Protein: CASSYKRGAGSYEQYF. The chain couples TRBV6-6 to TRBJ2-7; D may match TRBD1 or TRBD2 (5 bases each). Germline CDR1 is MNHNY and CDR2 is SVGAGI (reference sequence). CDR3 length equals 16 residues. The ends were cut back, 3 bases at V and 0 bases at J, with 15 bases in the middle.

This chain uses TRBV19 with TRBJ1-5; tentatively, D is TRBD1 (6 bases). CDR3 length: 14 residues. Trimming took off 5 bases at V and 2 bases at J, with 10 bases between the two ends. Germline CDR1 LNHDA, CDR2 SQIVND (reference sequence). The CDR3 sequence: CASSFPGGNQPQHF. The CDR3 region has the DNA TGTGCCAGTAGTTTCCCAGGGGGCAATCAGCCCCAGCATTTT.

This clone was recorded only once. This chain joins TRBV6-2 or TRBV6-3 and TRBJ2-7; no firm D call. The CDR3 loop spans 14 amino acids. V lost 3 bases to trimming and J lost 4 bases, with 13 bases between them. Germline-derived CDR1 and CDR2 are MNHEY and SVGEGT. The CDR3 coding sequence is TGTGCCAGCAGTTATGGCTACGGCTTTTACGAGCAGTACTTC. It is translated as CASSYGYGFYEQYF.

The V gene is TRBV24-1, the J gene TRBJ1-4, with TRBD1 matching 8 bases. CDR3 length: 15 amino acids. Unmatched junction bases numbered 10, after V lost 8 bases and J lost 6 bases. Per the germline V gene, CDR1 is KGHDR and CDR2 is SFDVKD. This CDR3 is CATKAGDRWDEKLFF. CDR3 DNA: TGTGCCACCAAAGCCGGGGACAGGTGGGATGAAAAACTGTTTTTT.

This chain connects TRBV30 to TRBJ1-2; D is unresolved. The CDR3 length is 12 residues. Germline assignment: CDR1 GTSNPN and CDR2 SVGIG (reference sequence). V was shortened by 2 bases and J by 4 bases, with 8 bases between the two germline ends. The CDR3 region has the DNA TGTGCCTGGAGTCGGCAGAGCTATGGCTACACCTTC. Translating gives CAWSRQSYGYTF.

This chain connects TRBV4-1 to TRBJ2-7, with 8 bases that match TRBD1. Germline-derived CDR1 and CDR2 are MGHRA and YSYEKL. This CDR3 has 16 residues. V lost 3 bases to trimming and J lost 4 bases; unmatched junction nucleotides: 11. The CDR3 DNA reads as TGCGCCAGCAGCCATCCAAGGACAGGGCCCACTTACGAGCAGTACTTC. Residues: CASSHPRTGPTYEQYF.

The V and J genes are TRBV10-1 and TRBJ1-1; TRBD1 might be the D (5 bases). The CDR3 extends over 13 amino acids. The germline CDR1 and CDR2 sequences are WNHNN and SYGVQD (reference sequence). V lost 4 bases to trimming and J lost 0 bases, with 6 bases between them. In nucleotides, the CDR3 is TGCGCCAGCAGTGCAGGGATGAACACTGAAGCTTTCTTT. Residues: CASSAGMNTEAFF.

This clone was seen only once. The CDR3 spells CASSPEAGQHYGYTF. For the CDR3, the DNA is TGTGCCAGCAGCCCCGAAGCGGGACAGCACTATGGCTACACCTTC. The chain couples TRBV6-5 to TRBJ1-2; 7 bases are shared with TRBD1. V was pared by 6 bases and J by 3 bases, with 10 bases of the junction left unmatched. This CDR3 has 15 residues. Germline-derived CDR1 and CDR2 are MNHEY and SVGAGI.

The V call is TRBV12-5, the J call TRBJ2-1, with D possibly TRBD1 on 6 matching bases. V was trimmed by 3 bases and J by 7 bases, leaving 7 bases between them. Germline V lookup: CDR1 LGHNT, CDR2 FRNRAP. This CDR3 is built from 12 residues. The CDR3 DNA is TGTGCTAGTGGTTTTCAGGGGAATGAGCAGTTCTTC. It codes for CASGFQGNEQFF.

This clone was picked up a small number of times. The chain recombines TRBV6-5 with TRBJ1-5; 8 nucleotides agree with TRBD1. Germline V gives CDR1 MNHEY, CDR2 SVGAGI. This CDR3 is 15 amino acids long. The V gene end was trimmed by 7 bases and the J gene end by 7 bases; junction bases not matched to a gene: 12. CDR3 bases: TGTGCCAGCATCAAGACAGGACAGGGTGGCCAGCCCCAGCATTTT. Protein: CASIKTGQGGQPQHF.

The gene calls are TRBV18 and TRBJ1-2, with D tentatively TRBD1 (6 bases). The germline gives CDR1 KGHSH, CDR2 LQKENI. V gave up 1 base and J gave up 8 bases, with 17 bases separating them. This CDR3 region has 15 residues. DNA of the CDR3: TGTGCCAGCTCACCACTCGGAGGCGGGGGGCAAGGCTACACCTTC. Amino acids: CASSPLGGGGQGYTF.

This sequence joins TRBV30 and TRBJ1-2; no clear D. V gave up 1 base and J gave up 0 bases, with 3 bases separating them. Germline V gene data show CDR1 as GTSNPN and CDR2 as SVGIG (reference sequence). The CDR3 extends over 12 amino acids. CDR3 residues: CAWSGANYGYTF. The CDR3 nucleotides read TGTGCCTGGAGTGGGGCTAACTATGGCTACACCTTC. The variable domain in full, completed from reference TRBV30 and TRBJ1-2, reads SQTIHQWPATLVQPVGSPLSLECTVEGTSNPNLYWYRQAAGRGLQLLFYSVGIGQISSEVPQNLSASRPQDRQFILSSKKLLLSDSGFYLCAWSGANYGYTFGSGTRLTVV.

The chain uses TRBV15 and TRBJ2-3; tentatively, D is TRBD1 (5 bases). This CDR3 spans 14 amino acids. The germline V gene encodes CDR1 LNHNV and CDR2 YYDKDF (reference sequence). The V end was cut by 5 bases, the J end by 2 bases, with 11 bases between. CDR3 DNA sequence: TGTGCCACCAGCCGAACAGGCCTCACAGATACGCAGTATTTT. It encodes CATSRTGLTDTQYF. Complete variable domain (other parts from reference TRBV15 and TRBJ2-3): DAMVIQNPRYQVTQFGKPVTLSCSQTLNHNVMYWYQQKSSQAPKLLFHYYDKDFNNEADTPDNFQSRRPNTSFCFLDIRSPGLGDTAMYLCATSRTGLTDTQYFGPGTRLTVL.

The V and J genes are TRBV11-2 and TRBJ1-2, with a possible D match to TRBD1 (5 bases). In germline, CDR1 is SGHAT, CDR2 FQNNGV. This CDR3 spans 13 amino acids. V was cut by 7 bases and J by 9 bases, with 18 bases left in between. The CDR3 region has the DNA TGTGCCAGCACCCTCGGGGGGGTTAATAGCTACACCTTC. Translating it yields CASTLGGVNSYTF.

This chain joins TRBV27 and TRBJ2-1; D gene ambiguous. V was shortened by 6 bases and J by 6 bases, with 12 bases between the two germline ends. Germline V gene lookup returns CDR1 MNHEY and CDR2 SMNVEV (reference sequence). The CDR3 is made up of 13 amino acids. CDR3 in amino acids: CASSPSPVNEQFF. In DNA form, the CDR3 reads TGTGCCAGCAGCCCTTCTCCGGTCAATGAGCAGTTCTTC.

The V and J genes are TRBV5-1 and TRBJ2-7; 7 positions match TRBD2. The CDR3 extends over 15 amino acids. V was clipped by 0 bases and J by 3 bases; unmatched bases: 6. Germline V lookup: CDR1 SGHRS, CDR2 YFSETQ. CDR3 region: CASSLGQGGNYEQYF. The DNA for the CDR3 is TGCGCCAGCAGCTTGGGTCAGGGAGGGAACTACGAGCAGTACTTC.

This chain joins TRBV6-6 and TRBJ1-3; D gene unclear. Germline assignment: CDR1 MNHNY and CDR2 SVGAGI (reference sequence). V lost 6 bases and J 2 bases, leaving 11 bases between the germline ends. The CDR3 covers 14 residues. The CDR3: CASSDGFTGNTIYF. CDR3 coding DNA: TGTGCCAGCAGCGACGGTTTCACTGGAAACACCATATATTTT.

The rearrangement links TRBV9 to TRBJ1-5; tentatively, D is TRBD1 (5 bases). The CDR3 spans 15 residues. Trimming removed 0 bases from V and 5 bases from J, with 12 bases in between. Per germline, CDR1 SGDLS and CDR2 YYNGEE. The CDR3 loop is CASSVAPDTDQPQHF. The CDR3 coding sequence is TGTGCCAGCAGCGTAGCCCCGGACACGGATCAGCCCCAGCATTTT.

Written as DNA, the CDR3 is TGTGCCAGCAGCTTAGAGCAGGGGATGGGATCCTACGAGCAGTACTTC. It specifies CASSLEQGMGSYEQYF. The genes are TRBV11-2 and TRBJ2-7; TRBD1 might be the D (6 bases). The CDR3 is 16 residues long. Germline values: CDR1 SGHAT, CDR2 FQNNGV. V was clipped by 0 bases and J by 1 base, with 13 bases between them. Full variable domain (rest looked up from reference TRBV11-2 and TRBJ2-7): EAGVAQSPRYKIIEKRQSVAFWCNPISGHATLYWYQQILGQGPKLLIQFQNNGVVDDSQLPKDRFSAERLKGVDSTLKIQPAKLEDSAVYLCASSLEQGMGSYEQYFGPGTRLTVT.

V usage is TRBV10-3 and J usage is TRBJ2-1, with 10 bases lining up with TRBD2. CDR1 and CDR2 from the germline V gene are ENHRY and SYGVKD. The CDR3 loop spans 15 amino acids. The junction had 6 bases not matched to a gene; V was cut back by 5 bases and J by 5 bases. CDR3 coding DNA: TGTGCCATCAGTAGAGCGGGGGGGCTGGACAATGAGCAGTTCTTC. Its protein is CAISRAGGLDNEQFF.

This rearrangement joins TRBV27 to TRBJ2-3; D remains ambiguous. V was pared by 4 bases and J by 5 bases, with 10 bases between. Germline V lookup: CDR1 MNHEY, CDR2 SMNVEV (reference sequence). The CDR3 is 13 amino acids. The CDR3 region has the DNA TGTGCCAGCAGTTCGGACGGTCTAGATACGCAGTATTTT. It codes for CASSSDGLDTQYF.

This clone is a singleton in its sample. The J gene is TRBJ1-4, the V gene TRBV11-2; tentative D call: TRBD1 (6 bases). Germline CDR1 reads SGHAT; CDR2 reads FQNNGV. Trimming left V 1 base short and J 3 bases short, with 12 bases between. This CDR3 is built from 16 residues. Here the CDR3 reads CASSLGGGPANEKLFF. CDR3 DNA: TGTGCCAGCAGCTTAGGTGGGGGGCCAGCTAATGAAAAACTGTTTTTT.

V and J are TRBV19 and TRBJ1-1; TRBD1 might be the D (6 bases). This CDR3 region has 13 residues. Germline assignment: CDR1 LNHDA and CDR2 SQIVND (reference sequence). Trimming pared 6 bases from V and 7 bases from J, leaving 15 bases between. The CDR3 loop is CASRKQGWGEAFF. In DNA form, the CDR3 reads TGTGCCAGTAGAAAACAGGGTTGGGGTGAAGCTTTCTTT.

The chain couples TRBV19 to TRBJ2-1; 10 bases match TRBD2. V dropped 8 bases and J dropped 8; count of bases not matched to a gene: 12. This CDR3 has 15 residues. In germline, CDR1 is LNHDA, CDR2 SQIVND (reference sequence). CDR3 protein: CASGDSGGPVYEQFF. CDR3 nucleotides: TGTGCCAGTGGAGATAGCGGGGGGCCGGTTTATGAGCAGTTCTTC.